This entry lists 8 T cell receptor beta chains sequenced from one sample in a study of T cells in Graves' hyperthyroidism and ophthalmopathy (dated by TCRdb to about 2019). The library was built by means of multiplex PCR. The data were produced on an Illumina HiSeq 2000. Amplification of TCR beta CDR3 regions was carried out from RNA transcripts. The first round of RT-PCR for the TCR CDR3 was performed with the HTBI primer set and the Qiagen OneStep RT-PCR kit. TCRdb cleaned the public reads at Q25 with fastp, built clones with MiXCR and kept in-frame beta chains. Each entry is one CDR3 protein sequence, shown with its most common DNA and genes. The sample has approximately 570,000 distinct CDR3 sequences on record, just under 20% of them singletons. Approximately 50% of the sample belongs to the ten largest clones. Input material: blood. The source of these receptors is a man aged 35-49 years with Graves' ophthalmopathy.

This clonotype was seen only a few times. The chain combines TRBV3-1 with TRBJ2-3, with D tentatively TRBD2 (5 bases). V shed 4 bases and J shed 0 bases, with 11 bases lying between them. From germline, CDR1 is LGHDT and CDR2 YNNKEL (reference sequence). CDR3 size: 15 residues. This chain's CDR3 is CASSPGVSSTDTQYF. In DNA, the CDR3 is TGTGCCAGCAGCCCCGGGGTCTCGAGCACAGATACGCAGTATTTT.

In this sample, this clonotype turned up many times. This sequence joins TRBV11-2 and TRBJ2-4; D might be TRBD1 (7 bases). Trimming removed 5 bases at V and 9 bases at J, with 20 bases between. CDR1 and CDR2 (germline): SGHAT, FQNNGV. This CDR3 contains 15 residues. CDR3 in DNA: TGTGCCAGCAGCCTGACTAGTACATCAGGGGGCATTCAGTACTTC. Residues: CASSLTSTSGGIQYF. The whole variable domain, remainder taken from reference TRBV11-2 and TRBJ2-4, is EAGVAQSPRYKIIEKRQSVAFWCNPISGHATLYWYQQILGQGPKLLIQFQNNGVVDDSQLPKDRFSAERLKGVDSTLKIQPAKLEDSAVYLCASSLTSTSGGIQYFGAGTRLSVL.

The chain couples TRBV4-2 to TRBJ2-7; D remains ambiguous. CDR1 is LGHNA, CDR2 YNFKEQ, per germline. Trimming removed 1 base at V and 0 bases at J, with 7 bases between. The CDR3 totals 14 residues. This CDR3 reads CASSQGQDSYEQYF. CDR3 nucleotides: TGTGCCAGCAGCCAAGGCCAGGACTCCTACGAGCAGTACTTC.

The genes are TRBV18 and TRBJ2-7; 14 bases are a match to TRBD2. V lost 2 bases to trimming and J lost 5 bases; unmatched junction nucleotides: 8. Germline CDR1 reads KGHSH; CDR2 reads LQKENI. CDR3 length equals 17 residues. As DNA, the CDR3 is TGTGCCAGCTCACCAGTGGGGACTAGCGGGGGACTGAACGAGCAGTACTTC. It codes for CASSPVGTSGGLNEQYF.

This clonotype occurred many times. V usage is TRBV5-1 and J usage is TRBJ2-5; no clear D. This CDR3 comprises 12 residues. CDR1 and CDR2 from the germline V gene are SGHRS and YFSETQ. V was trimmed by 5 bases and J by 0 bases, leaving 5 bases between them. This chain's CDR3 is CASRINQETQYF. Here the CDR3 DNA reads TGCGCCAGCAGGATCAACCAAGAGACCCAGTACTTC.

The V gene is TRBV14, the J gene TRBJ1-4; D gene unclear. Germline CDR1 and CDR2: SGHDN and FVKESK. The germline V and J ends were trimmed by 4 bases and 13 bases, with 13 bases remaining between them. This CDR3 comprises 12 residues. CDR3 DNA: TGTGCCAGCAGCCGTTCCTCAGGAGGACTGTTTTTT. Its translation: CASSRSSGGLFF. The variable domain in full, completed from reference TRBV14 and TRBJ1-4, reads EAGVTQFPSHSVIEKGQTVTLRCDPISGHDNLYWYRRVMGKEIKFLLHFVKESKQDESGMPNNRFLAERTGGTYSTLKVQPAELEDSGVYFCASSRSSGGLFFGSGTQLSVL.

This chain connects TRBV9 to TRBJ2-3, with a weak D call TRBD2 (7 bases). Germline CDR1 SGDLS, CDR2 YYNGEE. The germline V and J ends were trimmed by 0 bases and 2 bases, with 13 bases remaining between them. This CDR3 has 16 residues. The CDR3 DNA sequence: TGTGCCAGCAGCGTAGAATTGCGGGGGCCCACAGATACGCAGTATTTT. Encoded protein: CASSVELRGPTDTQYF.

This chain connects TRBV20-1 to TRBJ2-3; 9 bases fit TRBD2. Germline loops: CDR1 DFQATT, CDR2 SNEGSKA (reference sequence). J gave up 0 bases and V 4 bases, and 14 bases lay outside the gene matches. The CDR3 extends over 18 amino acids. CDR3 nucleotides: TGCAGTGCTATAGTTAGCGGGGGAAGTTTACCTAGCACAGATACGCAGTATTTT. The encoded protein is CSAIVSGGSLPSTDTQYF.